Below, 24 T cell receptor beta chains from the same sample are listed, as sequenced in a study of cytomegalovirus exposure and HLA in healthy donors. Primers: 60 Vbeta forward and 13 Jbeta reverse. Clones were read by immunoSEQ multiplex PCR, and TCRdb kept only the in-frame ones, dropping some. The sample holds roughly 180,000 clones; around 75% are singletons and the top ten take just under 3%. The sequenced sample consisted of PBMCs. The receptors originated from a male donor in good health and CMV-seronegative.

CDR3: CASSVELRTEAFF. CDR3 nucleotide sequence: TGTGCCAGCAGCGTCGAGCTAAGAACTGAAGCTTTCTTT. The chain couples TRBV9 to TRBJ1-1; D remains unclear. Germline CDR1 and CDR2: SGDLS and YYNGEE. The CDR3 contains 13 residues. The V end lost 2 bases, the J end lost 5 bases, and 10 bases lay between the germline ends.

The chain combines TRBV19 with TRBJ2-4; perhaps TRBD1 as D (7 bases). Germline CDR1 LNHDA, CDR2 SQIVND (reference sequence). Trimming left V 4 bases short and J 5 bases short, with 15 bases between. This CDR3 has 15 amino acids. Here the CDR3 reads CASSKEGALENIQYF. The CDR3 bases are TGTGCCAGTAGTAAGGAGGGGGCGTTGGAAAACATTCAGTACTTC.

The V call is TRBV19, the J call TRBJ1-1; 12 nucleotides line up with TRBD1. The CDR3 consists of 17 residues. The V and J ends lost 1 base and 5 bases, in that order; junction bases with no gene match: 8. Germline V CDR1 and CDR2: LNHDA, SQIVND (reference sequence). The chain's CDR3 is CASSIGPRDRGRTEAFF. CDR3 sequence (DNA): TGTGCCAGTAGTATAGGACCCCGGGACAGGGGGCGAACTGAAGCTTTCTTT.

The rearrangement joins TRBV5-1 to TRBJ1-3; tentatively, D is TRBD1 (6 bases). The CDR3 has 14 amino acids. From germline, CDR1 is SGHRS and CDR2 YFSETQ. V was trimmed by 1 base and J by 4 bases, leaving 9 bases between them. The CDR3 region is CASSLTGIGNTIYF. CDR3 in DNA: TGCGCCAGCAGCTTGACAGGGATAGGAAACACCATATATTTT.

The chain uses TRBV20-1 and TRBJ2-7, with D perhaps matching TRBD2 (6 bases). The CDR3 consists of 11 residues. Between the trimmed V and J ends, which lost 1 base and 5 bases, there was a span of 6 bases. Germline CDR1 reads DFQATT; CDR2 reads SNEGSKA (reference sequence). CDR3 residues: CSARGGNEQYF. CDR3 DNA sequence: TGCAGTGCTAGAGGCGGGAACGAGCAGTACTTC.

The chain uses TRBV29-1 and TRBJ2-7; D is perhaps TRBD2 (6 bases). Germline loops: CDR1 SQVTM, CDR2 ANQGSEA. The CDR3 has 11 amino acids. V was shortened by 6 bases and J by 9 bases, with 15 bases between the two germline ends. The CDR3 bases are TGCAGCGTGGACGGGACGGAGGGGCAGTACTTC. Residues: CSVDGTEGQYF.

A few counts support this clone. The chain employs TRBV6-1 and TRBJ1-5, with 8 bases fitting TRBD1. Trimming removed 4 bases from V and 2 bases from J; junction bases left unmatched: 4. Germline V lookup: CDR1 MNHNS, CDR2 SASEGT. There are 15 residues in the CDR3. In DNA form, the CDR3 reads TGTGCCAGCAGTGCCGACAGGGGAGGCAATCAGCCCCAGCATTTT. It codes for CASSADRGGNQPQHF.

This clone has a handful of counts. The chain recombines TRBV4-1 with TRBJ2-3; D is perhaps TRBD1 (6 bases). Trimming pared 4 bases from V and 3 bases from J, leaving 14 bases between. This CDR3 has 15 amino acids. Looked up from germline, CDR1 is MGHRA and CDR2 is YSYEKL. The chain's CDR3 is CASSLLRGGTDTQYF. The CDR3 nucleotides read TGCGCCAGCAGCCTTCTCAGGGGCGGAACAGATACGCAGTATTTT.

This clone was picked up one time. The chain recombines TRBV18 with TRBJ1-2; D is unclear. The CDR3 consists of 14 residues. Germline V lookup: CDR1 KGHSH, CDR2 LQKENI. V was shortened by 1 base and J by 7 bases, with 13 bases between the two germline ends. Here the CDR3 DNA reads TGTGCCAGCTCACCACTGAGGCTTGAGGCTGGCTACACCTTC. Protein: CASSPLRLEAGYTF.

V usage is TRBV7-2 and J usage is TRBJ2-3, with D uncertain. CDR1 and CDR2 (germline): SGHTA, FQGNSA. Trimming took off 5 bases at V and 3 bases at J, with 6 bases between the two ends. This CDR3 spans 12 amino acids. The CDR3 region is CASSPPTDTQYF. In DNA, the CDR3 is TGTGCCAGCAGCCCCCCGACAGATACGCAGTATTTT.

The gene calls are TRBV9 and TRBJ2-3, with D uncertain. There are 12 residues in the CDR3. Per the germline V gene, CDR1 is SGDLS and CDR2 is YYNGEE. The ends were cut back, 0 bases at V and 4 bases at J, with 3 bases in the middle. In nucleotides, the CDR3 is TGTGCCAGCAGCGTAGTATCAGATACGCAGTATTTT. Protein sequence: CASSVVSDTQYF.

The V gene is TRBV15, the J gene TRBJ2-4, with D maybe TRBD1 (6 bases). The CDR3 loop spans 15 amino acids. The V end was cut by 1 base, the J end by 1 base, with 8 bases between. From germline, CDR1 is LNHNV and CDR2 YYDKDF (reference sequence). CDR3 in DNA: TGTGCCACCAGCAGAGTCAGGGGCGCCAAAAACATTCAGTACTTC. As protein: CATSRVRGAKNIQYF.

V is TRBV11-2 and J is TRBJ1-1; D perhaps matches TRBD1 (6 bases). CDR1 and CDR2 (germline): SGHAT, FQNNGV. V lost 1 base and J lost 10, with 13 bases in between. CDR3 size: 13 residues. In nucleotides, the CDR3 is TGTGCCAGCAGCTTAGTTACCAGAGGGGGAGCTTTCTTT. Its translation: CASSLVTRGGAFF.

This chain joins TRBV2 and TRBJ1-6; no firm D call. The CDR3 contains 15 residues. Trimming took off 1 base at V and 7 bases at J, with 11 bases between the two ends. Germline lookup yields CDR1 SNHLY and CDR2 FYNNEI. In DNA form, the CDR3 reads TGTGCCAGCAGTGAAGGAAGTAGGGAGAATTCACCCCTCCACTTT. Protein sequence: CASSEGSRENSPLHF.

The rearrangement joins TRBV6-5 to TRBJ1-3; 7 nucleotides line up with TRBD1. The CDR3 has 14 amino acids. Germline V CDR1 and CDR2: MNHEY, SVGAGI. V shed 5 bases and J 8 bases; nucleotides not matched to a gene: 9. The CDR3 nucleotides read TGTGCCAGCAGTCCCAGGGGGAGTCCGGACACCATATATTTT. Protein: CASSPRGSPDTIYF.

The rearrangement links TRBV27 to TRBJ2-5; TRBD1 matches 7 bases. The J call may be mistaken, given a closer DNA end match to TRBJ2-7. CDR3 length: 16 residues. Germline lookup yields CDR1 MNHEY and CDR2 SMNVEV (reference sequence). As DNA, the CDR3 is TGTGCCAGCAGTTTGAATTTTTGGGACAGACTCTACGAGCAGTACTTC. Amino acids: CASSLNFWDRLYEQYF.

This chain joins TRBV5-6 and TRBJ2-3, with D possibly matching TRBD1 (5 bases). V was pared by 1 base and J by 0 bases, with 9 bases between. Germline lookup yields CDR1 SGHDT and CDR2 YYEEEE. This CDR3 has 15 amino acids. CDR3 nucleotide sequence: TGTGCCAGCAGCTTGAGGGCAGGGAGCACAGATACGCAGTATTTT. Its protein product is CASSLRAGSTDTQYF.

The chain combines TRBV7-2 with TRBJ1-3; 9 nucleotides line up with TRBD1. The CDR3 is 16 amino acids. J lost 0 bases, V lost 6 bases, and 6 bases had no gene match. From germline, CDR1 is SGHTA and CDR2 FQGNSA. The CDR3 here is CASSQGQGGSGNTIYF. The CDR3 DNA sequence: TGTGCCAGCAGTCAGGGACAGGGCGGCTCTGGAAACACCATATATTTT.

V usage is TRBV6-1 and J usage is TRBJ2-3, with 13 bases that match TRBD2. The CDR3 is made up of 16 amino acids. V shed 4 bases and J 0 bases; nucleotides not matched to a gene: 1. Per germline, CDR1 MNHNS and CDR2 SASEGT. In DNA, the CDR3 is TGTGCCAGCAGTGTGGGACTAGCGGGGAGCACAGATACGCAGTATTTT. This gives the protein CASSVGLAGSTDTQYF.

This clone was seen a single time. The V call is TRBV30, the J call TRBJ2-2; 10 bases map to TRBD2. After removal of 7 bases from V and 7 bases from J, the junction contained 9 bases not matched to a gene. CDR1 and CDR2 (germline): GTSNPN, SVGIG (reference sequence). The length of the CDR3 is 14 residues. The CDR3 sequence is CALEWGLASGELFF. DNA of the CDR3: TGTGCCTTGGAGTGGGGACTAGCGAGCGGGGAGCTGTTTTTT.

V and J are TRBV7-2 and TRBJ1-2; 7 positions agree with TRBD1. Trimming at V came to 1 base and at J to 14 bases, leaving 10 bases not matched to a gene. CDR3 length equals 13 residues. Germline loops: CDR1 SGHTA, CDR2 FQGNSA. The CDR3 sequence: CASSLGGQVFGTF. CDR3 nucleotides: TGTGCCAGCAGCTTAGGAGGACAGGTCTTTGGGACCTTC.

This rearrangement joins TRBV15 to TRBJ1-4, with 7 bases matching TRBD1. Germline CDR1 reads LNHNV; CDR2 reads YYDKDF (reference sequence). The ends lost 3 bases at V and 3 bases at J; junction bases unmatched: 7. This CDR3 has 16 residues. As DNA, the CDR3 is TGTGCCACCAGCAGGGCCGCAGGGGGGTCTAATGAAAAACTGTTTTTT. Residues: CATSRAAGGSNEKLFF. Using reference TRBV15 and TRBJ1-4 for the parts outside the CDR3, the full variable domain is DAMVIQNPRYQVTQFGKPVTLSCSQTLNHNVMYWYQQKSSQAPKLLFHYYDKDFNNEADTPDNFQSRRPNTSFCFLDIRSPGLGDTAMYLCATSRAAGGSNEKLFFGSGTQLSVL.

This clone was picked up one time. The sample contains more than one DNA sequence encoding this CDR3. J is TRBJ2-7 and V is TRBV6-1; D perhaps matches TRBD1 (6 bases). CDR3 length: 15 residues. The germline gives CDR1 MNHNS, CDR2 SASEGT. Trimming removed 1 base from V and 3 bases from J, with 13 bases in between. The CDR3 bases are TGTGCCAGCAGTGAAGGTCAGGGGCCTCGCTACGAGCAGTACTTC. It encodes CASSEGQGPRYEQYF.

This rearrangement joins TRBV11-3 to TRBJ2-2, with 8 nucleotides matching TRBD1. V lost 6 bases to trimming and J lost 0 bases; unmatched junction nucleotides: 6. Germline V lookup: CDR1 SGHNT, CDR2 YENEEA. This CDR3 spans 16 amino acids. In DNA, the CDR3 is TGTGCCAGCAGAGGACCGGGACAGGCGAACACCGGGGAGCTGTTTTTT. It translates to CASRGPGQANTGELFF.